The rows below give T cell receptor beta chains drawn from one sample of a study of blood T cell repertoires in COVID-19. TCRdb's copy holds only in-frame clones and misses some; the assay was immunoSEQ multiplex PCR. The sample consists of 200,000 to 250,000 clones, around 84% of them appearing once. The sample comprised peripheral blood. The receptors were gathered from a young man with active or convalescent COVID-19. CDR3s leave out the opening cysteine and the closing phenylalanine or tryptophan.

j_call cdr3_length v_call cdr3_aa
TRBJ2-5 12 TRBV7-3 ASSLMGGYETQY
TRBJ1-4 12 TRBV28 ASRRGGTNEKLF
TRBJ1-2 12 TRBV11-2 ASSLDKTGVGYT
TRBJ2-7 15 TRBV28 ASSPTVSDRDPYEQY
TRBJ2-4 14 TRBV27 ASSPRLVLAKNIQY
TRBJ2-7 16 TRBV6-1 ASSELWRGGTEYYEQY
TRBJ2-5 11 TRBV5-1 ASVPYRGETQY
TRBJ2-7 9 TRBV3-1/TRBV3-2 ASRTGIEQY
TRBJ1-2 11 TRBV30 AWTMTGRYGYT
TRBJ2-2 13 TRBV4-3 ASSHAGTNTGELF
TRBJ2-7 13 TRBV19 ASSMLGGADHEQY
TRBJ1-1 11 TRBV12-3/TRBV12-4 ASRRTGRTEAF
TRBJ2-3 12 TRBV10-2 ASRQTGGWDTQY
TRBJ1-1 11 TRBV24-1 ATSETERTEAF
TRBJ2-1 12 TRBV29-1 SVGERGGMREQF
TRBJ2-6 14 TRBV27 ASSSAWGFGANVLT
TRBJ2-2 11 TRBV27 ASRGRATGELF
TRBJ1-1 12 TRBV3-1/TRBV3-2 ASSQDVRTAEAF
TRBJ2-5 12 TRBV30 AWDRGGQGETQY
TRBJ1-3 10 TRBV29-1 SVEDIGRAIY
TRBJ2-6 15 TRBV3-1/TRBV3-2 ASSSGTGGSGANVLT
TRBJ2-1 13 TRBV24-1 ATRPGTSGSNEQF
TRBJ1-5 12 TRBV6-2/TRBV6-3 ASSYVTGNQPQH
TRBJ1-5 13 TRBV30 AWSVLGDSNQPQH
TRBJ2-3 12 TRBV24-1 ATRGMALADTQY
TRBJ2-1 13 TRBV13 ASSSGLAGGNEQF
TRBJ2-5 13 TRBV21-1 ASIPGPARQETQY
TRBJ1-1 10 TRBV5-1 ASSTDTGEAF
TRBJ1-3 12 TRBV6-5 ASSSGIAGNTIY
TRBJ2-1 11 TRBV29-1 SVIRTDYNEQF
TRBJ1-1 12 TRBV30 AWYRDSKNTEAF
TRBJ2-7 10 TRBV6-5 ASTREGYEQY
TRBJ2-7 13 TRBV5-6 ASYNREGLGREQY
TRBJ2-1 13 TRBV5-1 ASRLGQGTYNEQF
TRBJ1-1 13 TRBV18 ASSPQWGVDTEAF
TRBJ1-5 10 TRBV28 AHRGLDQPQH
TRBJ2-3 12 TRBV18 ASSPRQGSDTQY
TRBJ2-5 13 TRBV28 ATLEVAGGWETQY
TRBJ2-1 15 TRBV7-2 ASSPFFSRANYNEQF
TRBJ2-3 15 TRBV28 ASNSGVLRGHTDTQY
TRBJ2-3 12 TRBV4-1 ASSPGQGTDTQY
TRBJ1-2 12 TRBV7-8 ASSGGDRDYGYT
TRBJ2-7 13 TRBV11-2 ASSPPGGATYEQY
TRBJ1-5 13 TRBV6-5 ASSYSRRGSQPQH
TRBJ2-7 15 TRBV7-6 ASSSSKGTGVTYEQY
TRBJ2-2 13 TRBV5-8 ASSRGTVNTGELF
TRBJ2-1 11 TRBV18 ASSTSGPNEQF
TRBJ2-1 13 TRBV5-1 ASSLADSGHNEQF
TRBJ1-6 11 TRBV28 ASSRDYNSPLH
TRBJ2-7 13 TRBV25-1 ASSGTPGVSYEQY
TRBJ2-7 11 TRBV11-2 ASSPGTNYEQY
TRBJ2-7 9 TRBV25-1 ASSESGEQY
TRBJ1-1 11 TRBV12-3/TRBV12-4 ASSLGRGFGAF